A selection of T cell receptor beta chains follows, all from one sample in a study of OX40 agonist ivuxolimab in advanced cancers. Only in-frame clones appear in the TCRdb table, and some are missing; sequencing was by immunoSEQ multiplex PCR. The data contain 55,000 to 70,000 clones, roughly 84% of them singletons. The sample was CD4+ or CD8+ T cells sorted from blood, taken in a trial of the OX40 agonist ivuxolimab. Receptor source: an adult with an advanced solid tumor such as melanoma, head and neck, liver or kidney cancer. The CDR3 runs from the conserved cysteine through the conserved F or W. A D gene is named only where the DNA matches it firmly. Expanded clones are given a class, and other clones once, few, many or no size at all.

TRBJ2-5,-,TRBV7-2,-,CASTTPGGTQYF,TGTGCCAGCACCACTCCCGGCGGGACCCAGTACTTC
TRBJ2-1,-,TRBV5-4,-,CASSSPVAGDYLGEQFF,TGTGCCAGCAGCTCGCCGGTGGCGGGCGACTACTTGGGTGAGCAGTTCTTC
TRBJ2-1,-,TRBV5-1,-,CASSLKWGSYNEQFF,TGCGCCAGCAGCTTAAAGTGGGGGTCCTACAATGAGCAGTTCTTC
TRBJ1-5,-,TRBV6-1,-,CASSEIDRRQPQHF,TGTGCCAGCAGTGAAATTGACAGGCGGCAGCCCCAGCATTTT
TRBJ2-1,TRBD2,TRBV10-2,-,CASRNFGLDNEQFF,TGCGCCAGCAGAAATTTCGGACTAGACAATGAGCAGTTCTTC
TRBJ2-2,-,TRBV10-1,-,CATSRTANTGELFF,TGCGCCACCTCGAGGACAGCGAACACCGGGGAGCTGTTTTTT
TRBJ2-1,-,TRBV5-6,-,CASSWGAKWYEQFF,TGTGCCAGCAGCTGGGGGGCCAAATGGTATGAGCAGTTCTTC
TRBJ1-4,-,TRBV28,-,CASSLAKNEGEKLFF,TGTGCCAGCAGTCTGGCAAAGAACGAGGGTGAAAAACTGTTTTTT
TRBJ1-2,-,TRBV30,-,CAWYSRGESNYGYTF,TGTGCCTGGTATTCCCGGGGGGAGAGTAACTATGGCTACACCTTC
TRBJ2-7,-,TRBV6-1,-,CASSERSLISYEQYF,TGTGCCAGCAGTGAAAGGTCCCTCATCTCCTACGAGCAGTACTTC
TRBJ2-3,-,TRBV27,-,CASSFADTQYF,TGTGCCAGCAGTTTTGCAGATACGCAGTATTTT
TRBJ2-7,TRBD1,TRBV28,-,CASSFGTGDYEQYF,TGTGCCAGCAGTTTCGGGACAGGGGACTACGAGCAGTACTTC
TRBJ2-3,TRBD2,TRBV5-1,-,CASSLGLAGGTDTQYF,TGCGCCAGCAGCTTGGGACTAGCGGGAGGGACAGATACGCAGTATTTT
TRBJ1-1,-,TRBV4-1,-,CASSQGVPLRMNTEAFF,TGCGCCAGCAGCCAAGGGGTCCCGCTACGTATGAACACTGAAGCTTTCTTT
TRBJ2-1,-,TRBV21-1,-,CASTPREEQFF,TGTGCCAGCACCCCAAGGGAAGAGCAGTTCTTC
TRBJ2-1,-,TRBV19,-,CASSLGYSYNEQFF,TGTGCCAGTAGTTTGGGCTACTCCTACAATGAGCAGTTCTTC
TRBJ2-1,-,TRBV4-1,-,CASSQEKEGYNEQFF,TGCGCCAGCAGCCAAGAGAAGGAGGGATACAATGAGCAGTTCTTC
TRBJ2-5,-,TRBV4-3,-,CASSQAFTGSQETQYF,TGCGCCAGCAGCCAAGCCTTCACAGGGTCCCAAGAGACCCAGTACTTC
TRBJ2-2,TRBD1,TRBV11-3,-,CASSLGGGTANTGELFF,TGTGCCAGCAGCTTAGGAGGTGGGACAGCGAACACCGGGGAGCTGTTTTTT
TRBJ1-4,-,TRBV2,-,CASSEGSTNEKLFF,TGTGCCAGCAGTGAAGGATCAACTAATGAAAAACTGTTTTTT
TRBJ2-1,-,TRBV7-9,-,CASSLGVNEQFF,TGTGCCAGCAGCTTAGGGGTGAATGAGCAGTTCTTC
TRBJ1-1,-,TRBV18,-,CASSPSDGPNTEAFF,TGTGCCAGCTCACCTTCTGACGGACCGAACACTGAAGCTTTCTTT
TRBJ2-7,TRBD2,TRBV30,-,CAWSVASGHYEQYF,TGTGCCTGGAGTGTGGCTAGCGGACACTACGAGCAGTACTTC
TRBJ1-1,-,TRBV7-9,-,CASSLARRGVSEAFF,TGTGCCAGCAGCTTAGCGCGGAGGGGAGTCTCTGAAGCTTTCTTT
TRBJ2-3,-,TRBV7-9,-,CASSPSLGTDTQYF,TGTGCCAGCAGCCCTTCGTTGGGCACAGATACGCAGTATTTT
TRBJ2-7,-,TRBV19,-,CASSIQGHRYEQYF,TGTGCCAGTAGTATACAGGGGCATAGATACGAGCAGTACTTC
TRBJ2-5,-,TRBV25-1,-,CASSLGGSETQYF,TGTGCCAGCTCCCTTGGGGGCTCGGAGACCCAGTACTTC
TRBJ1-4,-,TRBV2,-,CASIQDRTNEKLFF,TGTGCCAGCATCCAGGACAGAACTAATGAAAAACTGTTTTTT
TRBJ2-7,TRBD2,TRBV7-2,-,CASSLEGGRVYEQYF,TGTGCCAGCAGCTTAGAGGGCGGGAGGGTCTACGAGCAGTACTTC
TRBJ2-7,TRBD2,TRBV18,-,CASSPPGGLAGGPNSYEQYF,TGTGCCAGCTCACCACCGGGGGGACTAGCGGGAGGGCCGAACTCCTACGAGCAGTACTTC
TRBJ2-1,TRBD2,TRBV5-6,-,CASSLGGTSSYNEQFF,TGTGCCAGCAGCTTGGGTGGGACTAGCTCCTACAATGAGCAGTTCTTC
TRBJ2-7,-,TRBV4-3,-,CASSQETGTYEQYF,TGCGCCAGCAGCCAAGAAACAGGAACCTACGAGCAGTACTTC
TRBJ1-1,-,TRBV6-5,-,CASSYSVYTEAFF,TGTGCCAGCAGTTACTCGGTCTACACTGAAGCTTTCTTT
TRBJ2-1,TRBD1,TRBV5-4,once,CASSGDRGSNEQFF,TGTGCCAGCAGCGGGGACAGGGGTTCCAATGAGCAGTTCTTC
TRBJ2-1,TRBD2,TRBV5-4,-,CASSRGGTSADNEQFF,TGTGCCAGCAGCCGGGGGGGGACTAGCGCTGACAATGAGCAGTTCTTC
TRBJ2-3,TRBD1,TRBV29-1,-,CSFRQGATTDTQYF,TGCAGCTTCCGCCAGGGGGCGACGACAGATACGCAGTATTTT
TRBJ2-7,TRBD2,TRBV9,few,CASSVDGTSGREQYF,TGTGCCAGCAGCGTAGACGGGACTAGCGGGAGGGAGCAGTACTTC
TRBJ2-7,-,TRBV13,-,CASSSRTFGGSYEQYF,TGTGCCAGCAGCTCAAGGACTTTTGGGGGCTCCTACGAGCAGTACTTC
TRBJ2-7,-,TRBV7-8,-,CASSLDRYYEQYF,TGTGCCAGCAGCCTCGACAGATACTACGAGCAGTACTTC
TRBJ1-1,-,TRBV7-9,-,CASSFYMPPGGTEAFF,TGTGCCAGCAGCTTCTATATGCCCCCTGGGGGAACTGAAGCTTTCTTT
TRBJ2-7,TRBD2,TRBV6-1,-,CASSEYGLAILHEQYF,TGCGCCAGCAGTGAGTACGGACTAGCGATTCTCCACGAGCAGTACTTC
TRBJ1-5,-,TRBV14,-,CASSQPRAFNQPQHF,TGTGCCAGCAGCCAACCCCGGGCCTTCAATCAGCCCCAGCATTTT
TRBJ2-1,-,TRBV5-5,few,CASSLETGRNEQFF,TGTGCCAGCAGCTTGGAAACAGGGAGGAATGAGCAGTTCTTC
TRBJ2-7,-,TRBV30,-,CAWSRGAWLTGEQYF,TGTGCCTGGAGTCGGGGGGCCTGGCTAACTGGCGAGCAGTACTTC
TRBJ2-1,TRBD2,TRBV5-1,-,CASSLLAGTDNEQFF,TGCGCCAGCAGCTTACTAGCGGGAACGGACAATGAGCAGTTCTTC
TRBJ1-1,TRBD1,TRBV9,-,CASSPSYPGGIGVNTEAFF,TGTGCCAGCAGCCCGTCATACCCAGGGGGCATCGGCGTGAACACTGAAGCTTTCTTT
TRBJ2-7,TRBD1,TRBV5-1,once,CASSSGTGALYEQYF,TGCGCCAGCAGCTCCGGGACAGGGGCCCTCTACGAGCAGTACTTC
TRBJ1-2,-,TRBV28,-,CASSSLKTGMRGYTF,TGTGCCAGCAGTTCCCTAAAGACAGGAATGCGTGGCTACACCTTC
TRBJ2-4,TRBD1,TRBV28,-,CASSLIQGVDGNIQYF,TGTGCCAGCAGTTTGATTCAGGGGGTGGATGGAAACATTCAGTACTTC
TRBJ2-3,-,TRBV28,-,CASTRGRGADTQYF,TGTGCCAGCACCAGGGGCAGGGGGGCAGATACGCAGTATTTT
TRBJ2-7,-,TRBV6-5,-,CASSYESTYEQYF,TGTGCCAGCAGTTATGAGAGTACCTACGAGCAGTACTTC